This TCR beta chain stems from a study of patients and donors after allogeneic stem cell transplantation. Trimming pared 1 base from V and 2 bases from J, leaving 12 bases between. Per the germline V gene, CDR1 is MDHEN and CDR2 is SYDVKM. The CDR3 has 15 residues. One entry per CDR3 protein, called by TCRdb with MiXCR from the RT-PCR reads. The repertoire holds 160,000 or so distinct CDR3 sequences, with nearly 25% as singletons. The rearrangement links TRBV28 to TRBJ2-7; possibly TRBD1 for D (6 bases). This TCR came from a human donor who was either an allogeneic HSCT recipient or a stem cell or donor lymphocyte infusion donor (not recorded which). It is not recorded whose cells these are; they may come from a transplant donor. The sequenced sample was blood, either unsorted or a sorted T cell fraction (not recorded which). CDR3 bases: TGTGCCAGCAGTTTATATGGTCAGGGGCCCTACGAGCAGTACTTC. It encodes CASSLYGQGPYEQYF.